This T cell receptor beta chain was sequenced during a study of regulatory T cells in long-lasting Graves disease. General study findings and limits: Peripheral blood, not thyroid tissue, was the sole material studied. Persistent disease preferred TRBV28, TRBJ1-2 and TRBJ2-5. More public clonotypes were shared by persistent patients (about 2,700) than by new patients (roughly 930).

The sample's time point: newly diagnosed GD, antithyroid drugs for less than 3 months. The authors made the TCR library using RNA they extracted from PBMCs. In this sample, this clonotype turned up many times. Its antigen is undetermined. Construction of TCR beta libraries relied on iRepertoire HTBI primers and on Arm-PCR targeting CDR3 regions. Each CDR3 protein gets one entry after TCRdb re-called the multiplex PCR reads with MiXCR. The sample holds roughly 500,000 distinct CDR3 sequences, approximately 12% seen once. The CDR3 runs to 14 residues. Looked up from germline, CDR1 is MNHEY and CDR2 is SVGEGT. The V end was cut by 0 bases, the J end by 6 bases, with 9 bases between. These data also featured in a second study, about T cells in Graves' hyperthyroidism and ophthalmopathy.

This clonotype was sampled from a man younger than 45 with Graves disease. Sample: peripheral blood mononuclear cells (PBMCs), taken at new diagnosis, from a patient treated with antithyroid drugs. The V call is TRBV6-2 or TRBV6-3, the J call TRBJ1-5; D perhaps matches TRBD1 (6 bases). The DNA for the CDR3 is TGTGCCAGCAGTTACTCGAGGGGGGGTCAGCCCCAGCATTTT. Protein: CASSYSRGGQPQHF.